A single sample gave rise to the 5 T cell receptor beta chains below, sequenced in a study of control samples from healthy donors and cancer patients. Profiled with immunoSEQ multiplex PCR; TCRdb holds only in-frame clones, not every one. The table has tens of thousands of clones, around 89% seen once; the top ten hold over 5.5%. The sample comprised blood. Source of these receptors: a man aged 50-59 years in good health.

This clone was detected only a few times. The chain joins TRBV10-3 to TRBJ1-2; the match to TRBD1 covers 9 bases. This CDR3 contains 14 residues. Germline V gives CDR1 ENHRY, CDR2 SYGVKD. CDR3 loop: CAINRGLSNYGYTF. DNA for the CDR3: TGTGCTATAAACAGGGGGCTTTCTAACTATGGCTACACCTTC.

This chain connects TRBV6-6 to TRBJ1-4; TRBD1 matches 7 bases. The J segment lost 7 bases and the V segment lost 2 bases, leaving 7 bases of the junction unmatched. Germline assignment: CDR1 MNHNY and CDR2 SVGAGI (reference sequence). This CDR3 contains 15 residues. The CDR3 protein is CASSYGAGGVEKLFF. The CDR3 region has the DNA TGTGCCAGCAGTTACGGGGCAGGGGGGGTTGAAAAACTGTTTTTT.

The CDR3 DNA follows: TGTGCCAGCAGCCAGGAGCGGGCGGGGACCCAGTACTTC. Its protein product is CASSQERAGTQYF. The chain recombines TRBV14 with TRBJ2-5, with a weak D call TRBD2 (6 bases). The germline gives CDR1 SGHDN, CDR2 FVKESK. CDR3 length equals 13 residues. V lost 3 bases, J lost 7 bases, and 12 bases lay in between.

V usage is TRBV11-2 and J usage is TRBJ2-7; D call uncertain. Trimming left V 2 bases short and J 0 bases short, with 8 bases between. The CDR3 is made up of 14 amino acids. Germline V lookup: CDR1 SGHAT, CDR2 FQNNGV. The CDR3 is CASSLTVSSYEQYF. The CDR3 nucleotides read TGTGCCAGCAGCTTAACTGTGAGCTCCTACGAGCAGTACTTC.

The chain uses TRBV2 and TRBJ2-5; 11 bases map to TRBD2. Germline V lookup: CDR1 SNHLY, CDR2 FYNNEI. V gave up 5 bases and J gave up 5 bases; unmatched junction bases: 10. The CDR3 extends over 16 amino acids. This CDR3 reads CASSPGTSGLGETQYF. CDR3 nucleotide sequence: TGTGCCAGCAGTCCCGGGACTAGCGGACTAGGGGAGACCCAGTACTTC. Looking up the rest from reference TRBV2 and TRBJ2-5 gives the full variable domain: EPEVTQTPSHQVTQMGQEVILRCVPISNHLYFYWYRQILGQKVEFLVSFYNNEISEKSEIFDDQFSVERPDGSNFTLKIRSTKLEDSAMYFCASSPGTSGLGETQYFGPGTRLLVL.